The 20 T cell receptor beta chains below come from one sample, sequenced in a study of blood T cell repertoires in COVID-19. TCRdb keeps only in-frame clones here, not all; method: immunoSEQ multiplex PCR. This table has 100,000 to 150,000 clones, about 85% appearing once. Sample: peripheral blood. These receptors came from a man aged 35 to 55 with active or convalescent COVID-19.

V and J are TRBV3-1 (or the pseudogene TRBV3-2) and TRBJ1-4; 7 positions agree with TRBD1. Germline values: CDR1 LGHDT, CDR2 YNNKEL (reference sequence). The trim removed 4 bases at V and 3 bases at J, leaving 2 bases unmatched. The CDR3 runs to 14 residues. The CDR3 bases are TGTGCCAGCAGCCCGACAGGGCCTAATGAAAAACTGTTTTTT. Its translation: CASSPTGPNEKLFF.

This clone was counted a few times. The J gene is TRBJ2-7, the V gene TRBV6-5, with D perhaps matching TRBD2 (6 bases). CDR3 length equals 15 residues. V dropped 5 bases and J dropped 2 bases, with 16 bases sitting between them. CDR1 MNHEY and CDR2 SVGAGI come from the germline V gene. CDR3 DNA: TGTGCCAGCAGTACTAGCTCCCAAAATACCTACGAGCAGTACTTC. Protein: CASSTSSQNTYEQYF.

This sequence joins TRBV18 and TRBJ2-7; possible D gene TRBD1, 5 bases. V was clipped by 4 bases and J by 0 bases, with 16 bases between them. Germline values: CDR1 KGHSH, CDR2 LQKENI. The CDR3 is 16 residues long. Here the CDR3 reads CASSQTTGLLSYEQYF. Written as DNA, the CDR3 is TGTGCCAGCTCACAAACCACAGGCCTACTCTCCTACGAGCAGTACTTC.

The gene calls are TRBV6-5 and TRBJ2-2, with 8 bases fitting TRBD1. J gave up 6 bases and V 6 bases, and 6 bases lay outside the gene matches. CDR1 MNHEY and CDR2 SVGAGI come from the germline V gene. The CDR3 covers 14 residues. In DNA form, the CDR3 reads TGTGCCAGCAGGACTGACAGGGGCCCCGGGGAGCTGTTTTTT. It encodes CASRTDRGPGELFF.

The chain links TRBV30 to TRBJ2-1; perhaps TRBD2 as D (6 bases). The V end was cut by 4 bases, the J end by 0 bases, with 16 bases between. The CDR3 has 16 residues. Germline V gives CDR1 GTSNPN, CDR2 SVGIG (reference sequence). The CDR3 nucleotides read TGTGCCTGGATTGGCGCGGGGTTTAGCTCCTACAATGAGCAGTTCTTC. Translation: CAWIGAGFSSYNEQFF.

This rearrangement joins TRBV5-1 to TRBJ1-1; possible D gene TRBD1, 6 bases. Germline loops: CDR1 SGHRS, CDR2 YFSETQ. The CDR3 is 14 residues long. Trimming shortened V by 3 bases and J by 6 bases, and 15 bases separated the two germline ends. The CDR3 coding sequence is TGCGCCAGCAGCTCGACCGGGACAATTGCTGAAGCTTTCTTT. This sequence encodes CASSSTGTIAEAFF.

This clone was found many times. CDR3 region: CASSLGTAPGGGSYEQYF. CDR3 in DNA: TGTGCCAGCAGCTTAGGAACTGCCCCGGGAGGGGGGTCCTACGAGCAGTACTTC. V is TRBV7-2 and J is TRBJ2-7, with 8 bases lining up with TRBD2. Per germline, CDR1 SGHTA and CDR2 FQGNSA. V lost 1 base, J lost 1 base, and 12 bases stayed unmatched. This CDR3 region has 18 residues.

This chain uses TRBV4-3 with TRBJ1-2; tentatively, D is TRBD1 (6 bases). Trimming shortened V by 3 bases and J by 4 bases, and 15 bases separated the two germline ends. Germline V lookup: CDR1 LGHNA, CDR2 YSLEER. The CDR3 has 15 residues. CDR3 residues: CASSQGLQGLYGYTF. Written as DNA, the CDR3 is TGCGCCAGCAGCCAGGGGTTACAGGGTCTCTATGGCTACACCTTC.

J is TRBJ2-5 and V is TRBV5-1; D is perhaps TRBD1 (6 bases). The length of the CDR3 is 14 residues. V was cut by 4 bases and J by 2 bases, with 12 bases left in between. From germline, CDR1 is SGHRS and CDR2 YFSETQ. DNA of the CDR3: TGCGCCAGCAGCCGTAAGGACAGTCAAGAGACCCAGTACTTC. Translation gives CASSRKDSQETQYF.

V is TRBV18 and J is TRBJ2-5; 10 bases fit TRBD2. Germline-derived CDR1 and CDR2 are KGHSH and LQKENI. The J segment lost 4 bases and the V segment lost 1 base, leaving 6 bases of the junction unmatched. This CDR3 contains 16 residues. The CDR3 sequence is CASSPRVAGGGETQYF. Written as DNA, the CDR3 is TGTGCCAGCTCACCACGAGTAGCGGGGGGTGGAGAGACCCAGTACTTC.

The CDR3 loop is CSVSGQGANTEAFF. For the CDR3, the DNA is TGCAGCGTCTCGGGACAGGGGGCGAACACTGAAGCTTTCTTT. This rearrangement joins TRBV29-1 to TRBJ1-1, with 12 nucleotides matching TRBD1. This CDR3 has 14 amino acids. J gave up 1 base and V 6 bases, and 3 bases lay outside the gene matches. CDR1 is SQVTM and CDR2 is ANQGSEA in the germline V gene. The full variable domain, in which reference TRBV29-1 and TRBJ1-1 provide the parts outside the CDR3, is SAVISQKPSRDICQRGTSLTIQCQVDSQVTMMFWYRQQPGQSLTLIATANQGSEATYESGFVIDKFPISRPNLTFSTLTVSNMSPEDSSIYLCSVSGQGANTEAFFGQGTRLTVV.

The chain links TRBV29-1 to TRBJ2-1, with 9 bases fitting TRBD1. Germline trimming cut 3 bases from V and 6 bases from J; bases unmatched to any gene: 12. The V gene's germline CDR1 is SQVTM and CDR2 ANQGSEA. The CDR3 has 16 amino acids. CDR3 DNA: TGCAGCGTTGACCACCTTACCGGGACAGGGAGCAATGAGCAGTTCTTC. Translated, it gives CSVDHLTGTGSNEQFF.

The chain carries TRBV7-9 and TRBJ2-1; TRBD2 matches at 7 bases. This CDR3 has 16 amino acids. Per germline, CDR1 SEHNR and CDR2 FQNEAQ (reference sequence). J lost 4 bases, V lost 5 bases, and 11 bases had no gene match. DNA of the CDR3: TGTGCCAGCAGCCTAAAAACCGGGGGGATATACAATGAGCAGTTCTTC. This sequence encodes CASSLKTGGIYNEQFF.

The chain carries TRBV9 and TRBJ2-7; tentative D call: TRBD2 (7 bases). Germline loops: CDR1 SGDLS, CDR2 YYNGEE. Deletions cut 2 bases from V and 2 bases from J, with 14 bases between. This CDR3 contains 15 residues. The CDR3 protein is CASSVTEGGPYEQYF. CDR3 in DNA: TGTGCCAGCAGCGTGACCGAGGGGGGGCCCTACGAGCAGTACTTC.

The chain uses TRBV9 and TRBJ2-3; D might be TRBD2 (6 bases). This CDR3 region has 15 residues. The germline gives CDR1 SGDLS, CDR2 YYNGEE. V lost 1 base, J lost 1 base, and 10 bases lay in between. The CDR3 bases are TGTGCCAGCAGCGTATGGGCTAGCGGCACAGATACGCAGTATTTT. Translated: CASSVWASGTDTQYF.

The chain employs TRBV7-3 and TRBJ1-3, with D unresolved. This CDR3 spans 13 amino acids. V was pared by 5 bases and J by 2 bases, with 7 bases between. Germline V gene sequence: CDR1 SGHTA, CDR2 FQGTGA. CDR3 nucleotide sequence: TGTGCCAGCAGCCCAATTCCTGGAAACACCATATATTTT. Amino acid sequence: CASSPIPGNTIYF.

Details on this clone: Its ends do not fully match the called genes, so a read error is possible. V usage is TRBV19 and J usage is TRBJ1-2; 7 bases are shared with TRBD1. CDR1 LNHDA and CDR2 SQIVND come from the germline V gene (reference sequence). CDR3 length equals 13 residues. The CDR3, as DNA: TGTGCCAGTAGTCTAGACAGGGATCAAGGCTACACCTTC. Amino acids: CASSLDRDQGYTF. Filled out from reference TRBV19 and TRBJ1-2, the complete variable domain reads DGGITQSPKYLFRKEGQNVTLSCEQNLNHDAMYWYRQDPGQGLRLIYYSQIVNDFQKGDIAEGYSVSREKKESFPLTVTSAQKNPTAFYLCASSLDRDQGYTFGSGTRLTVV.

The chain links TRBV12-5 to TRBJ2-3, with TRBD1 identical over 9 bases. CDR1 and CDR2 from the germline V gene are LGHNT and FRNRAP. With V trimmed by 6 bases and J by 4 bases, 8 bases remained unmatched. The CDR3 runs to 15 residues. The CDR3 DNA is TGTGCTAGTGGACCGGGACAGGGTAGCTCAGATACGCAGTATTTT. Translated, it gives CASGPGQGSSDTQYF.

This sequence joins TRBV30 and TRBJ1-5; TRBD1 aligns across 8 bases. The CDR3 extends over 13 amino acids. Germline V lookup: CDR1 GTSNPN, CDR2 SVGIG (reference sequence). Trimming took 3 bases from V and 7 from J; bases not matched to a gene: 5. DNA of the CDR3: TGTGCCTGGAGCAGGGGGCAGGAGCAGCCCCAGCATTTT. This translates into CAWSRGQEQPQHF.

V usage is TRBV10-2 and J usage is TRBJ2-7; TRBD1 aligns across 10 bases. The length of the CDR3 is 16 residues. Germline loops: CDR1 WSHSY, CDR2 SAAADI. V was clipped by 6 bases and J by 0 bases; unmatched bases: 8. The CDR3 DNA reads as TGCGCCAGCAGCGAACAGGGACAGGGGAGCTCCTACGAGCAGTACTTC. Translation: CASSEQGQGSSYEQYF.